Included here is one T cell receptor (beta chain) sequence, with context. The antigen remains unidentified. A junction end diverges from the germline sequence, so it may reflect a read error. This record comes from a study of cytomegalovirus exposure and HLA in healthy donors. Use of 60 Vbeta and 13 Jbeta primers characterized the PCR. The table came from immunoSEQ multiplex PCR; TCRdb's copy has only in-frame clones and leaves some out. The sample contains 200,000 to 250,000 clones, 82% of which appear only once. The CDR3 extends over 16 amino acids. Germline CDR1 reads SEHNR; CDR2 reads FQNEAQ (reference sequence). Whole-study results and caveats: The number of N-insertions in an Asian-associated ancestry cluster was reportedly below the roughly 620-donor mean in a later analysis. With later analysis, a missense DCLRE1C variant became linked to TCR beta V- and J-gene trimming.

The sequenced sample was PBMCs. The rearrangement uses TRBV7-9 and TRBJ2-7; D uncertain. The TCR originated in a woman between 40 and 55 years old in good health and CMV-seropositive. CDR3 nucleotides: TGTTCCAGCAGCTTGGTGCTCGGTTCTAGCTCCTACGAGCAGTACTTC. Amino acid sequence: CSSSLVLGSSSYEQYF.